These 32 T cell receptor beta chains share one sample of origin, sequenced in a study of CD8+ T cells in alopecia areata (dated by TCRdb to 2016 to 2019). The sample's time point label, in plain terms: baseline before oral tofacitinib. Library prep was done by the immunoSEQ multiplex PCR assay. To provide template for TCR sequencing, every sample had RNA extracted and reverse transcribed into cDNA. This is the immuneACCESS table as TCRdb keeps it, with only in-frame sequences that have V and J called. A part of the clones is gone; compared with another copy, unresolved V genes explain less than half, and the rest is unexplained. Recorded for this sample are over 120,000 clones; approximately 50% of them occurred a single time. The ten largest account for 0.99% of the sample. Source: CD4+ T cells sorted from blood, taken at week 0. These receptors were collected from a human donor with alopecia areata.

The chain carries TRBV27 and TRBJ2-6; D not certain. This CDR3 spans 18 amino acids. The V gene lost 3 bases and the J gene lost 0 bases, with 15 bases spanning the gap. Per germline, CDR1 MNHEY and CDR2 SMNVEV (reference sequence). The CDR3 here is CASSFQEPLISGANVLTF. DNA for the CDR3: TGTGCCAGCAGTTTTCAGGAACCGCTTATCTCTGGGGCCAACGTCCTGACTTTC.

This sequence joins TRBV29-1 and TRBJ1-2; D remains ambiguous. The CDR3 totals 10 residues. Germline V lookup: CDR1 SQVTM, CDR2 ANQGSEA. Trimming shortened V by 4 bases and J by 6 bases, and 6 bases separated the two germline ends. CDR3 in DNA: TGCAGCGTTGTGGAGGATGGCTACACCTTC. Translating gives CSVVEDGYTF.

This clone was seen more than once but under ten times. This rearrangement joins TRBV30 to TRBJ2-1; 11 bases align to TRBD2. The CDR3 is made up of 16 amino acids. Per germline, CDR1 GTSNPN and CDR2 SVGIG (reference sequence). V shed 3 bases and J 8 bases; nucleotides not matched to a gene: 12. The CDR3: CAWSARLAGFLHEQFF. CDR3 bases: TGTGCCTGGAGCGCACGACTAGCGGGATTCCTTCATGAGCAGTTCTTC.

As for this clone: Other DNA sequences within the sample encode an identical CDR3. The J gene is TRBJ2-4, the V gene TRBV29-1, with unresolved D. CDR3 length: 14 amino acids. V was pared by 1 base and J by 0 bases, with 7 bases between. Germline loops: CDR1 SQVTM, CDR2 ANQGSEA. CDR3 DNA: TGCAGCGTTGAAGGTAGATTAGCCAAAAACATTCAGTACTTC. This codes for CSVEGRLAKNIQYF.

This clone was observed a handful of times. The CDR3 reads CSVEAGNTGELFF. For the CDR3, the DNA is TGCAGCGTTGAGGCCGGAAACACCGGGGAGCTGTTTTTT. This rearrangement joins TRBV29-1 to TRBJ2-2; D is uncertain. CDR1 and CDR2 from the germline V gene are SQVTM and ANQGSEA. CDR3 length: 13 residues. Trimming removed 3 bases at V and 2 bases at J, with 7 bases between.

This clone was counted a few times. The chain is built from TRBV2 and TRBJ1-2; unclear D gene. The CDR3 runs 17 residues. Germline values: CDR1 SNHLY, CDR2 FYNNEI. Trimming left V 6 bases short and J 6 bases short, with 26 bases between. The CDR3 loop is CASSSTPPGAVGHGYTF. The DNA for the CDR3 is TGTGCCAGCAGCTCAACCCCTCCGGGAGCGGTAGGGCATGGCTACACCTTC.

The chain is built from TRBV18 and TRBJ2-7; D is perhaps TRBD1 (6 bases). The V and J ends lost 2 bases and 2 bases respectively, with 10 bases between them. Germline-derived CDR1 and CDR2 are KGHSH and LQKENI. CDR3 length equals 14 residues. The CDR3 loop reads CASSPKQGPYEQYF. CDR3 sequence (DNA): TGTGCCAGCTCACCAAAACAGGGCCCCTACGAGCAGTACTTC. Looking up the rest from reference TRBV18 and TRBJ2-7 gives the full variable domain: NAGVMQNPRHLVRRRGQEARLRCSPMKGHSHVYWYRQLPEEGLKFMVYLQKENIIDESGMPKERFSAEFPKEGPSILRIQQVVRGDSAAYFCASSPKQGPYEQYFGPGTRLTVT.

The table lists this clone with a few counts. V is TRBV9 and J is TRBJ2-2, with no clear D. There are 15 residues in the CDR3. V was cut by 3 bases and J by 4 bases, with 13 bases left in between. Per germline, CDR1 SGDLS and CDR2 YYNGEE. CDR3 loop: CASSAENRATGELFF. The CDR3 bases are TGTGCCAGCAGCGCCGAAAATCGAGCCACCGGGGAGCTGTTTTTT.

The V call is TRBV29-1, the J call TRBJ2-7, with 8 bases fitting TRBD1. Germline lookup yields CDR1 SQVTM and CDR2 ANQGSEA. This CDR3 comprises 12 residues. With V trimmed by 6 bases and J by 7 bases, 8 bases remained unmatched. CDR3 sequence: CSVDQGAREQYF. For the CDR3, the DNA is TGCAGCGTCGATCAGGGGGCGCGTGAGCAGTACTTC.

In this sample, this clone turned up a few times. The chain is built from TRBV5-1 and TRBJ1-5; unclear D gene. CDR1 and CDR2 from the germline V gene are SGHRS and YFSETQ. V shed 1 base and J shed 0 bases, with 8 bases lying between them. The CDR3 has 15 amino acids. This chain's CDR3 is CASSLSGLSNQPQHF. CDR3 bases: TGCGCCAGCAGCTTGTCAGGACTTAGCAATCAGCCCCAGCATTTT.

This chain uses TRBV15 with TRBJ2-2, with a weak D call TRBD2 (5 bases). The CDR3 contains 14 residues. Germline values: CDR1 LNHNV, CDR2 YYDKDF (reference sequence). V lost 4 bases, J lost 4 bases, and 10 bases lay in between. The CDR3 loop reads CATSMLGSTGELFF. CDR3 DNA sequence: TGTGCCACCAGCATGCTGGGGAGCACCGGGGAGCTGTTTTTT.

DNA of the CDR3: TGTGCCTGGAGTGTACGGAGAAGACTCTCTGGAAACACCATATATTTT. Its protein is CAWSVRRRLSGNTIYF. This rearrangement joins TRBV30 to TRBJ1-3; no reliable D call. The V end lost 0 bases, the J end lost 0 bases, and 12 bases lay between the germline ends. Germline CDR1 reads GTSNPN; CDR2 reads SVGIG (reference sequence). The CDR3 totals 16 residues.

This clone was seen many times. In DNA form, the CDR3 reads TGTGCCAGCAGCCTAACTCGGACAGGGAGTTTCAATGAGCAGTTCTTC. Protein product: CASSLTRTGSFNEQFF. The V call is TRBV11-2, the J call TRBJ2-1, with 8 bases matching TRBD1. Losses at the gene ends were 5 bases for V and 6 bases for J; bases not matched to a gene: 12. The CDR3 runs to 16 residues. Germline CDR1 SGHAT, CDR2 FQNNGV.

This clone was counted between two and nine times. The chain joins TRBV11-2 to TRBJ2-1, with 8 bases identical to TRBD2. Trimming at V came to 5 bases and at J to 0 bases, leaving 9 bases not matched to a gene. This CDR3 has 17 amino acids. The germline V gene has CDR1 SGHAT and CDR2 FQNNGV. CDR3: CASSRRAAGGSYNEQFF. CDR3 nucleotides: TGTGCCAGCAGCCGTCGGGCGGCGGGAGGCTCCTACAATGAGCAGTTCTTC.

V usage is TRBV28 and J usage is TRBJ1-5, with D perhaps matching TRBD1 (5 bases). The V gene's germline CDR1 is MDHEN and CDR2 SYDVKM. The CDR3 consists of 12 residues. V was pared by 6 bases and J by 12 bases, with 15 bases between. The CDR3 spells CASSSRGRNQHF. The CDR3 nucleotides are TGTGCCAGCAGCTCTCGGGGCAGAAACCAGCATTTT. The entire variable domain, with the rest obtained from reference TRBV28 and TRBJ1-5, is as follows: DVKVTQSSRYLVKRTGEKVFLECVQDMDHENMFWYRQDPGLGLRLIYFSYDVKMKEKGDIPEGYSVSREKKERFSLILESASTNQTSMYLCASSSRGRNQHFGDGTRLSIL.

CDR3 in amino acids: CASSSPLLGVGQYF. CDR3 sequence (DNA): TGTGCCAGCAGCTCTCCTCTACTGGGCGTCGGGCAGTACTTC. The chain links TRBV7-6 to TRBJ2-7, with D unresolved. Germline values: CDR1 SGHVS, CDR2 FNYEAQ. CDR3 length: 14 residues. The V gene lost 4 bases and the J gene lost 9 bases, with 19 bases spanning the gap. Using reference TRBV7-6 and TRBJ2-7 for the parts outside the CDR3, the full variable domain is GAGVSQSPRYKVTKRGQDVALRCDPISGHVSLYWYRQALGQGPEFLTYFNYEAQQDKSGLPNDRFSAERPEGSISTLTIQRTEQRDSAMYRCASSSPLLGVGQYFGPGTRLTVT.

This clone was recorded a few times. The rearrangement uses TRBV5-1 and TRBJ2-7, with 13 bases identical to TRBD2. This CDR3 spans 15 amino acids. V shed 6 bases and J 0 bases; nucleotides not matched to a gene: 3. Germline CDR1 SGHRS, CDR2 YFSETQ. The CDR3, as DNA: TGCGCCAGCACCAGGACTAGCGGGAGCTCCTACGAGCAGTACTTC. It yields the protein CASTRTSGSSYEQYF.

With regard to this clone: Other nucleotide sequences from this sample produce the same CDR3. The gene calls are TRBV29-1 and TRBJ2-3; D uncertain. V lost 6 bases and J lost 0, with 13 bases in between. Per germline, CDR1 SQVTM and CDR2 ANQGSEA. This CDR3 has 14 residues. The CDR3 region has the DNA TGCAGCGTGCGACGCGATCTAAGCACAGATACGCAGTATTTT. It is translated as CSVRRDLSTDTQYF.

The chain carries TRBV4-1 and TRBJ1-5; no reliable D call. CDR1 and CDR2 (germline): MGHRA, YSYEKL. Trimming left V 0 bases short and J 0 bases short, with 6 bases between. CDR3 length: 15 residues. The CDR3 DNA reads TGCGCCAGCAGCCAAGATCTCAATAGCAATCAGCCCCAGCATTTT. Amino acid sequence: CASSQDLNSNQPQHF.

The chain carries TRBV27 and TRBJ2-3, with 11 nucleotides matching TRBD1. This CDR3 spans 18 amino acids. Germline-derived CDR1 and CDR2 are MNHEY and SMNVEV (reference sequence). Trimming cost V 6 bases and J 4 bases; bases outside gene matches: 15. As DNA, the CDR3 is TGTGCCAGCAGCTCGGACAGGGGGCGAATCAAATGGCCAGATACGCAGTATTTT. This sequence encodes CASSSDRGRIKWPDTQYF.

This chain uses TRBV15 with TRBJ2-1; the D gene is possibly TRBD2 (6 bases). The CDR3 totals 16 residues. Between the trimmed V and J ends, which lost 1 base and 7 bases, there was a span of 17 bases. Germline-derived CDR1 and CDR2 are LNHNV and YYDKDF (reference sequence). CDR3 nucleotide sequence: TGTGCCACCAGCAGAGTCTCATGGGGTAGCGGTAATGAGCAGTTCTTC. The encoded protein is CATSRVSWGSGNEQFF.

There are a few counts of this clone. The V call is TRBV5-1, the J call TRBJ2-5, with a weak D call TRBD2 (5 bases). The germline V gene encodes CDR1 SGHRS and CDR2 YFSETQ. The CDR3 length is 14 residues. Trimming stripped 2 bases from V and 5 bases from J, with 13 bases between. The CDR3 loop reads CASSFSDYSETQYF. Written as DNA, the CDR3 is TGCGCCAGCAGCTTTAGCGACTATTCGGAGACCCAGTACTTC.

The chain couples TRBV29-1 to TRBJ2-1, with TRBD1 matching over 7 bases. With V trimmed by 5 bases and J by 0 bases, 4 bases remained unmatched. Per the germline V gene, CDR1 is SQVTM and CDR2 is ANQGSEA. This CDR3 region has 14 residues. This chain's CDR3 is CSVPGQASYNEQFF. The CDR3 DNA follows: TGCAGCGTTCCTGGACAGGCCTCCTACAATGAGCAGTTCTTC.

Note on this clone: Additional DNA sequences in this sample encode the identical CDR3. The chain recombines TRBV30 with TRBJ2-7; the D gene is possibly TRBD1 (5 bases). Germline V lookup: CDR1 GTSNPN, CDR2 SVGIG (reference sequence). This CDR3 is built from 13 residues. Trimming shortened V by 1 base and J by 0 bases, and 7 bases separated the two germline ends. The DNA for the CDR3 is TGTGCCTGGAGTGGGGGCAGCTCCTACGAGCAGTACTTC. It codes for CAWSGGSSYEQYF.

The CDR3 nucleotides are TGTGCCAGCAGCACTCCGGGACCTAATGAAAAACTGTTTTTT. This sequence encodes CASSTPGPNEKLFF. This rearrangement joins TRBV25-1 to TRBJ1-4; D might be TRBD1 (5 bases). V was shortened by 6 bases and J by 3 bases, with 11 bases between the two germline ends. The CDR3 totals 14 residues. The germline gives CDR1 MGHDK, CDR2 SYGVNS.

This clone was picked up a small number of times. The chain has TRBV6-5 and TRBJ2-7; D perhaps matches TRBD1 (5 bases). Germline V gene sequence: CDR1 MNHEY, CDR2 SVGAGI. This CDR3 comprises 13 residues. Trimming left V 5 bases short and J 7 bases short, with 15 bases between. This chain's CDR3 is CASSQIPGIEQYF. CDR3 sequence (DNA): TGTGCCAGCAGTCAGATTCCAGGGATAGAGCAGTACTTC.

CDR3 region: CAWSVYFTGELFF. DNA of the CDR3: TGTGCCTGGAGTGTATATTTCACCGGGGAGCTGTTTTTT. This sequence joins TRBV30 and TRBJ2-2; no definite D call. Trimming removed 0 bases at V and 4 bases at J, with 6 bases between. The germline CDR1 and CDR2 sequences are GTSNPN and SVGIG (reference sequence). The CDR3 loop spans 13 amino acids.

The gene calls are TRBV14 and TRBJ1-2; no reliable D call. Trimming removed 1 base from V and 8 bases from J, with 11 bases in between. The CDR3 extends over 13 amino acids. Germline V CDR1 and CDR2: SGHDN, FVKESK. CDR3: CASSQVRAWGYTF. Here the CDR3 DNA reads TGTGCCAGCAGCCAAGTGAGAGCCTGGGGCTACACCTTC.

This clone showed up just a few times. The V gene is TRBV7-2, the J gene TRBJ2-7; perhaps TRBD2 as D (5 bases). Germline CDR1 is SGHTA and CDR2 is FQGNSA. Trimming took 6 bases from V and 1 from J, leaving 13 bases between them. The CDR3 extends over 14 amino acids. The CDR3 DNA reads as TGTGCCAGCAGAAGGACTTCTCAGTCCTACGAGCAGTACTTC. Translating gives CASRRTSQSYEQYF.

Only one count was recorded for this clone. The chain combines TRBV4-2 with TRBJ2-1, with 8 bases that match TRBD2. V shed 0 bases, J shed 4 bases, and the junction held 11 bases outside the gene matches. CDR1 LGHNA and CDR2 YNFKEQ come from the germline V gene. The CDR3 sequence is 18 residues long. CDR3 in DNA: TGTGCCAGCAGCCAAGACGGGATCTCTAGCGGGTCTTACAATGAGCAGTTCTTC. It encodes CASSQDGISSGSYNEQFF.

A few counts support this clone. The V call is TRBV27, the J call TRBJ1-1; no firm D call. The germline CDR1 and CDR2 sequences are MNHEY and SMNVEV (reference sequence). Trimming took off 6 bases at V and 5 bases at J, with 16 bases between the two ends. This CDR3 contains 14 residues. In DNA form, the CDR3 reads TGTGCCAGCAGCTCCCGGGCCTCCGGGACTGAAGCTTTCTTT. Its translation is CASSSRASGTEAFF.

The CDR3 coding sequence is TGTGCCTGGAGTGCACTAACAGAAGCTTTCTTT. Translation gives CAWSALTEAFF. The chain combines TRBV30 with TRBJ1-1; D ambiguous. CDR3 length: 11 residues. Trimming took off 1 base at V and 8 bases at J, with 8 bases between the two ends. Germline V gene lookup returns CDR1 GTSNPN and CDR2 SVGIG (reference sequence).